Presented here are 25 T cell receptor beta chains from one specimen sequenced in a study of blood T cell repertoires in COVID-19. Sequencing was performed with immunoSEQ multiplex PCR; in TCRdb, only in-frame clones are kept and a portion is missing. Among 230,000 or so clones listed, approximately 92% were seen once. The sample was peripheral blood. The receptors shown here come from a woman in her thirties or forties who had recovered from COVID-19.

The J gene is TRBJ2-7, the V gene TRBV6-5; D unresolved. Germline values: CDR1 MNHEY, CDR2 SVGAGI. Trimming removed 5 bases from V and 3 bases from J, with 5 bases in between. This CDR3 spans 11 amino acids. In DNA, the CDR3 is TGTGCCAGCAGTCACAACTACGAGCAGTACTTC. Its protein product is CASSHNYEQYF.

This chain joins TRBV9 and TRBJ2-3; the D gene is possibly TRBD2 (5 bases). Trimming stripped 4 bases from V and 1 base from J, with 19 bases between. The CDR3 loop spans 17 amino acids. In germline, CDR1 is SGDLS, CDR2 YYNGEE. The CDR3 coding sequence is TGTGCCAGCAGCATCCCTGAGAAGGGAGAGGGCACAGATACGCAGTATTTT. Translating gives CASSIPEKGEGTDTQYF.

V usage is TRBV15 and J usage is TRBJ2-1; TRBD2 aligns across 9 bases. CDR1 and CDR2 (germline): LNHNV, YYDKDF (reference sequence). The V and J ends lost 1 base and 6 bases, in that order; junction bases with no gene match: 4. The CDR3 runs 15 residues. This CDR3 is CATSRVQTSGNEQFF. CDR3 DNA sequence: TGTGCCACCAGCAGAGTTCAGACTAGCGGCAATGAGCAGTTCTTC.

The rearrangement links TRBV2 to TRBJ2-7; the match to TRBD1 covers 9 bases. After removal of 6 bases from V and 2 bases from J, the junction contained 8 bases not matched to a gene. The CDR3 runs 15 residues. Germline loops: CDR1 SNHLY, CDR2 FYNNEI. The CDR3 is CASRPTTGGPYEQYF. The DNA of the CDR3 is TGTGCCAGCAGACCTACGACAGGGGGTCCCTACGAGCAGTACTTC.

The chain links TRBV19 to TRBJ2-1, with D hard to call. With 1 base removed from V and 9 bases from J, the gap between germline ends came to 10 bases. The CDR3 loop spans 13 amino acids. From germline, CDR1 is LNHDA and CDR2 SQIVND (reference sequence). The CDR3 loop is CASSIGRIREQFF. The CDR3, as DNA: TGTGCCAGTAGTATAGGCAGGATCCGTGAGCAGTTCTTC.

V and J are TRBV7-2 and TRBJ2-2; maybe TRBD1 (5 bases). Germline V lookup: CDR1 SGHTA, CDR2 FQGNSA. The CDR3 loop spans 16 amino acids. V was clipped by 2 bases and J by 2 bases, with 12 bases between them. CDR3 residues: CASSLMSRDNTGELFF. CDR3 bases: TGTGCCAGCAGCTTAATGTCCAGGGATAACACCGGGGAGCTGTTTTTT. Looking up the rest from reference TRBV7-2 and TRBJ2-2 gives the full variable domain: GAGVSQSPSNKVTEKGKDVELRCDPISGHTALYWYRQSLGQGLEFLIYFQGNSAPDKSGLPSDRFSAERTGGSVSTLTIQRTQQEDSAVYLCASSLMSRDNTGELFFGEGSRLTVL.

The CDR3 bases are TGTGCCAGCAGCTTCGGGGGAGGGGGGAATCAGCCCCAGCATTTT. This sequence encodes CASSFGGGGNQPQHF. This chain connects TRBV11-2 to TRBJ1-5; possibly TRBD1 for D (6 bases). V shed 3 bases and J shed 4 bases, with 13 bases lying between them. CDR1 and CDR2 from the germline V gene are SGHAT and FQNNGV. The CDR3 length is 15 residues. The full variable domain, its missing parts supplied by reference TRBV11-2 and TRBJ1-5, is EAGVAQSPRYKIIEKRQSVAFWCNPISGHATLYWYQQILGQGPKLLIQFQNNGVVDDSQLPKDRFSAERLKGVDSTLKIQPAKLEDSAVYLCASSFGGGGNQPQHFGDGTRLSIL.

The CDR3 sequence is CASSCEQGGCGYTF. CDR3 sequence (DNA): TGTGCCAGCAGTTGCGAACAGGGTGGGTGTGGCTACACCTTC. V usage is TRBV6-5 and J usage is TRBJ1-2, with a tentative D call TRBD1 (6 bases). The germline V gene encodes CDR1 MNHEY and CDR2 SVGAGI. This CDR3 has 14 amino acids. V lost 4 bases and J 7 bases, leaving 16 bases between the germline ends.

J is TRBJ2-7 and V is TRBV30; 8 bases line up with TRBD2. In germline, CDR1 is GTSNPN, CDR2 SVGIG (reference sequence). CDR3 length: 16 amino acids. J gave up 0 bases and V 1 base, and 8 bases lay outside the gene matches. The CDR3 sequence: CAWSAPGTRSSYEQYF. The CDR3 nucleotides read TGTGCCTGGAGTGCCCCCGGGACTAGAAGCTCCTACGAGCAGTACTTC.

The chain links TRBV7-9 to TRBJ2-5; 7 bases are a match to TRBD1. Germline V gives CDR1 SEHNR, CDR2 FQNEAQ (reference sequence). This CDR3 is 15 amino acids long. The V gene end was trimmed by 5 bases and the J gene end by 0 bases; junction bases not matched to a gene: 6. This chain's CDR3 is CASSIQQGNQETQYF. CDR3 nucleotide sequence: TGTGCCAGCAGCATCCAACAGGGGAACCAAGAGACCCAGTACTTC.

This clone was observed once. The chain carries TRBV28 and TRBJ2-1; 9 bases map to TRBD1. CDR3 size: 18 residues. V was clipped by 5 bases and J by 3 bases; unmatched bases: 14. The germline V gene encodes CDR1 MDHEN and CDR2 SYDVKM. The CDR3 nucleotides read TGTGCCAGCAGTATTACAGGGGGCGCTTTAGGATTCTACAATGAGCAGTTCTTC. Translating gives CASSITGGALGFYNEQFF. Full variable domain (outside the CDR3, taken from reference TRBV28 and TRBJ2-1): DVKVTQSSRYLVKRTGEKVFLECVQDMDHENMFWYRQDPGLGLRLIYFSYDVKMKEKGDIPEGYSVSREKKERFSLILESASTNQTSMYLCASSITGGALGFYNEQFFGPGTRLTVL.

The CDR3 spells CASSLPGTGILGTQYF. For the CDR3, the DNA is TGTGCCAGCAGCTTACCCGGGACAGGGATTTTGGGGACCCAGTACTTC. The V gene is TRBV7-6, the J gene TRBJ2-5; 9 bases map to TRBD1. V lost 2 bases and J lost 7; bases outside the gene matches: 11. Per the germline V gene, CDR1 is SGHVS and CDR2 is FNYEAQ. The CDR3 extends over 16 amino acids.

This clone was observed once. The gene calls are TRBV19 and TRBJ2-1, with 10 bases lining up with TRBD2. From germline, CDR1 is LNHDA and CDR2 SQIVND (reference sequence). J gave up 9 bases and V 6 bases, and 11 bases lay outside the gene matches. There are 15 residues in the CDR3. This CDR3 reads CASRVGLAGAVEQFF. The CDR3 nucleotides are TGTGCCAGTAGAGTTGGTCTAGCGGGAGCGGTTGAGCAGTTCTTC.

The V and J genes are TRBV7-9 and TRBJ2-5; unclear D gene. The germline V gene has CDR1 SEHNR and CDR2 FQNEAQ (reference sequence). V shed 2 bases and J shed 4 bases, with 11 bases lying between them. This CDR3 is 14 amino acids long. CDR3 in DNA: TGTGCCAGCAGCTTATCTTCGGGTCTAGAGACCCAGTACTTC. As protein: CASSLSSGLETQYF.

The V gene is TRBV3-1 (or the pseudogene TRBV3-2), the J gene TRBJ2-2, with 13 bases fitting TRBD2. This CDR3 has 16 amino acids. The V and J ends lost 2 bases and 7 bases, in that order; junction bases with no gene match: 4. CDR1 is LGHDT and CDR2 is YNNKEL in the germline V gene (reference sequence). As DNA, the CDR3 is TGTGCCAGCAGCCAAACCGGGACTAGCGGGATCGGGGAGCTGTTTTTT. Translation gives CASSQTGTSGIGELFF.

The CDR3 is CASRVAASTDTQYF. Written as DNA, the CDR3 is TGTGCCAGCAGGGTGGCGGCTAGCACAGATACGCAGTATTTT. The chain uses TRBV27 and TRBJ2-3; D is ambiguous. Deletions cut 6 bases from V and 0 bases from J, with 10 bases between. This CDR3 region has 14 residues. In germline, CDR1 is MNHEY, CDR2 SMNVEV (reference sequence).

This chain uses TRBV19 with TRBJ1-2, with D maybe TRBD1 (6 bases). The germline V gene has CDR1 LNHDA and CDR2 SQIVND (reference sequence). The CDR3 runs to 14 residues. V shed 1 base and J shed 6 bases, with 12 bases lying between them. The chain's CDR3 is CASSIVRQVDGYTF. DNA of the CDR3: TGTGCCAGTAGTATAGTACGACAGGTCGATGGCTACACCTTC.

The genes are TRBV7-7 and TRBJ2-5, with D maybe TRBD1 (5 bases). This CDR3 spans 20 amino acids. Germline V gene sequence: CDR1 SSHAT, CDR2 FNYEAQ (reference sequence). Trimming stripped 7 bases from V and 3 bases from J, with 33 bases between. The DNA of the CDR3 is TGTGCCAGCACGAGCACCCACACCATGTACAGGAGTGTAGGAAAAGAGACCCAGTACTTC. This sequence encodes CASTSTHTMYRSVGKETQYF.

The J gene is TRBJ1-2, the V gene TRBV4-1, with D tentatively TRBD1 (6 bases). Germline V CDR1 and CDR2: MGHRA, YSYEKL. Trimming cost V 0 bases and J 7 bases, with 15 bases left between them. CDR3 length: 15 amino acids. The CDR3 sequence is CASSQEGGVLGGYTF. The CDR3 DNA follows: TGCGCCAGCAGCCAAGAAGGGGGGGTACTCGGTGGCTACACCTTC.

The rearrangement links TRBV5-1 to TRBJ1-4; maybe TRBD1 (6 bases). This CDR3 spans 16 amino acids. Looked up from germline, CDR1 is SGHRS and CDR2 is YFSETQ. The V and J ends lost 1 base and 3 bases respectively, with 13 bases between them. The CDR3 loop is CASSLNRAGANEKLFF. The DNA for the CDR3 is TGCGCCAGCAGCTTGAACAGGGCTGGGGCTAATGAAAAACTGTTTTTT.

The chain uses TRBV12-3 or TRBV12-4 and TRBJ2-1; 9 positions agree with TRBD2. The CDR3 spans 13 residues. V was pared by 3 bases and J by 13 bases, with 7 bases of the junction left unmatched. The CDR3 is CASSFTSRGGQFF. The CDR3 bases are TGTGCCAGCAGTTTTACCTCGCGGGGGGGACAGTTCTTC.

This sequence joins TRBV5-1 and TRBJ2-1, with D uncertain. The CDR3 totals 14 residues. Germline V gives CDR1 SGHRS, CDR2 YFSETQ. V was shortened by 0 bases and J by 15 bases, with 19 bases between the two germline ends. Written as DNA, the CDR3 is TGCGCCAGCAGCTTGGCCAGCTTAACAGCACCCCTGTTCTTC. Translating gives CASSLASLTAPLFF.

The rearrangement uses TRBV7-9 and TRBJ2-2, with 7 bases lining up with TRBD1. The CDR3 is 14 amino acids. Losses at the gene ends were 6 bases for V and 7 bases for J; bases not matched to a gene: 8. Germline V gene lookup returns CDR1 SEHNR and CDR2 FQNEAQ (reference sequence). The CDR3 here is CASRTGEFGGELFF. In DNA form, the CDR3 reads TGTGCCAGCAGAACAGGGGAATTTGGCGGGGAGCTGTTTTTT.

The genes are TRBV6-5 and TRBJ2-1, with D maybe TRBD2 (5 bases). Trimming removed 4 bases from V and 5 bases from J, with 9 bases in between. Germline CDR1 MNHEY, CDR2 SVGAGI. This CDR3 is 13 amino acids long. The CDR3, as DNA: TGTGCCAGCAGTTTATACGGGGACAATGAGCAGTTCTTC. It codes for CASSLYGDNEQFF.

The CDR3 reads CASSQESLRSSGGVGTQYF. For the CDR3, the DNA is TGTGCCAGCAGCCAAGAAAGTTTGAGGAGTAGCGGGGGGGTCGGGACCCAGTACTTC. This chain links TRBV4-2 with TRBJ2-5; 11 bases match TRBD2. Germline CDR1 LGHNA, CDR2 YNFKEQ. J gave up 7 bases and V 0 bases, and 16 bases lay outside the gene matches. The CDR3 loop spans 19 amino acids.